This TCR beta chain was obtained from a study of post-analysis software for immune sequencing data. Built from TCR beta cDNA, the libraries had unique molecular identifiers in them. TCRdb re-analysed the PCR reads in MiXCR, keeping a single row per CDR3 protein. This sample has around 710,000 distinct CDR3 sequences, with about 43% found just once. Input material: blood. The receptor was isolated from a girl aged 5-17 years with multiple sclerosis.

The CDR3 bases are TGTGCCAGCAGCTTATGGCAGGCCGGTCAAGAGACCCAGTACTTC. Encoded protein: CASSLWQAGQETQYF. This chain uses TRBV13 with TRBJ2-5; D unclear. The V end was cut by 2 bases, the J end by 2 bases, with 12 bases between. The CDR3 is 15 amino acids. Germline CDR1 is PRHDT and CDR2 is FYEKMQ (reference sequence).